The subject of this entry is one T cell receptor (beta chain). What it binds is not known. This entry comes from a study of OX40 agonist ivuxolimab in advanced cancers. At the level of the study: Ivuxolimab, which patients received intravenously every 2 weeks, was dosed at 0.01 to 10 mg/kg. Prior anti-PD-1, anti-PD-L1 or anti-CTLA-4 therapy was allowed; approximately 40% had some.

Sequenced by immunoSEQ multiplex PCR; TCRdb stores in-frame clones only, minus some. This table has approximately 40,000 clones, about 80% appearing once. Points from the study as a whole: The study found that CD8+ T cells averaged more expanded clones than CD4+.

The starting material was CD4+ or CD8+ T cells sorted from blood, obtained in a trial of the OX40 agonist ivuxolimab. The TCR originated in an adult with an advanced solid tumor such as melanoma, head and neck, liver or kidney cancer.

CDR3 DNA: TGCGCCAGCAGTGAGGCCGGACGGGATTACGAGCAGTACTTC. Amino acids: CASSEAGRDYEQYF. This chain links TRBV10-1 with TRBJ2-7; TRBD2 is a possible D gene (5 bases). Germline CDR1 and CDR2: WNHNN and SYGVQD (reference sequence). The CDR3 spans 14 residues. V lost 2 bases and J lost 4, with 12 bases in between.